This TCR beta chain is from a study of T cell repertoires in cytomegalovirus infection. From the reads, TCRdb called clonotypes with MiXCR, one entry per CDR3 protein. The sample consists of a few hundred thousand distinct CDR3 sequences, 15% to 20% of them appearing once. Study-wide results and caveats: Dominating the ex vivo response were HLA-C-restricted CMV-specific TCR beta clonotypes. Public TCR beta family frequency separated CMV-and-HLA carriers, including in an independent cohort.

As for this clonotype: No antigen is known for it.

Germline V gene data show CDR1 as MGHDK and CDR2 as SYGVNS. The germline V and J ends were trimmed by 9 bases and 8 bases, with 17 bases remaining between them. CDR3 length: 14 amino acids. The rearrangement joins TRBV25-1 to TRBJ1-6; possibly TRBD1 for D (5 bases). The TCR comes from a human donor in good health (CMV status not recorded). Some clones in this sample may be carry-over from other donors' samples. Input material: CD8+ T cells from PBMCs. CDR3: CASMGPVWYSPLHF. CDR3 DNA: TGTGCCAGTATGGGACCGGTTTGGTATTCACCCCTCCACTTT.